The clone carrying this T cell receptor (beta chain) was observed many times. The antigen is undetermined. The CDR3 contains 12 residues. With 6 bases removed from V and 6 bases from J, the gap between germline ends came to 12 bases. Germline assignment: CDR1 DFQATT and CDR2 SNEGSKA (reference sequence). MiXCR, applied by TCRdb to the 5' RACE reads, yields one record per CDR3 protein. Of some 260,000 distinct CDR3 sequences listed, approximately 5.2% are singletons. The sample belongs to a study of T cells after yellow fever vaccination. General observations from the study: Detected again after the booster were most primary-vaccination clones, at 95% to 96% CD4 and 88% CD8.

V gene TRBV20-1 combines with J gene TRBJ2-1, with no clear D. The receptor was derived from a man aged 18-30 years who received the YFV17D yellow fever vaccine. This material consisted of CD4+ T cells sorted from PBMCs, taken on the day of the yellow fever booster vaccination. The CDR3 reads CSADRRLNEQFF. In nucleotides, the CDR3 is TGCAGTGCGGACCGACGGCTCAATGAGCAGTTCTTC.